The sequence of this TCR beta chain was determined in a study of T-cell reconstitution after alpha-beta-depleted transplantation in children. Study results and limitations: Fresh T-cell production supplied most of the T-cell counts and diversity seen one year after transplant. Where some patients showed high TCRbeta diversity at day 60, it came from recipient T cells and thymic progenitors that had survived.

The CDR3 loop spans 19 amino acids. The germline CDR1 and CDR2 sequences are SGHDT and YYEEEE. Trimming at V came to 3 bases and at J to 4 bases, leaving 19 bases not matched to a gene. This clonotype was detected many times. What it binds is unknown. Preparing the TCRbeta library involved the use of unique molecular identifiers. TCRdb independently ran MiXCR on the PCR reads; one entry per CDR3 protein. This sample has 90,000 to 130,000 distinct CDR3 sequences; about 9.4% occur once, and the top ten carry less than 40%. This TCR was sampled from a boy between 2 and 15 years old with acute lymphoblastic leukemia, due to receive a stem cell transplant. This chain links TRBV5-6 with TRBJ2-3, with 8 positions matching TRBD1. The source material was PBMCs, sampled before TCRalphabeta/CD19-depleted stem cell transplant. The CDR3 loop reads CASSWMAGGAQKPADTQYF. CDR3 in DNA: TGTGCCAGCAGCTGGATGGCAGGGGGCGCCCAAAAGCCCGCAGATACGCAGTATTTT.